This TCR beta chain appears in the sequencing data of a study of OX40 agonist ivuxolimab in advanced cancers. Turning to the study itself: Around 40% of patients had received prior checkpoint inhibitor therapy.

Of note for this clone: Its antigen is not known.

Broader study findings: Circulating CD4+ and CD8+ T cells showed clonal expansion by week 6 at 0.1 to 3.0 mg/kg. CD4+ T cells averaged fewer expanded clones than CD8+ T cells.

Method: immunoSEQ multiplex PCR; TCRdb's copy keeps in-frame clones and lacks some. This table has fewer than 65,000 clones, about 89% appearing once. The sequence was collected from an adult with an advanced solid tumor such as melanoma, head and neck, liver or kidney cancer. Material: CD4+ or CD8+ T cells sorted from blood, obtained in a trial of the OX40 agonist ivuxolimab.

CDR3 in DNA: TGTGCCAGCAGTTTGCTAGCGGGGGGGCAGGATGAGCAGTTCTTC. This sequence encodes CASSLLAGGQDEQFF. The gene calls are TRBV27 and TRBJ2-1; 12 nucleotides align to TRBD2. The length of the CDR3 is 15 residues. Losses at the gene ends were 3 bases for V and 8 bases for J; bases not matched to a gene: 5. Germline loops: CDR1 MNHEY, CDR2 SMNVEV (reference sequence).